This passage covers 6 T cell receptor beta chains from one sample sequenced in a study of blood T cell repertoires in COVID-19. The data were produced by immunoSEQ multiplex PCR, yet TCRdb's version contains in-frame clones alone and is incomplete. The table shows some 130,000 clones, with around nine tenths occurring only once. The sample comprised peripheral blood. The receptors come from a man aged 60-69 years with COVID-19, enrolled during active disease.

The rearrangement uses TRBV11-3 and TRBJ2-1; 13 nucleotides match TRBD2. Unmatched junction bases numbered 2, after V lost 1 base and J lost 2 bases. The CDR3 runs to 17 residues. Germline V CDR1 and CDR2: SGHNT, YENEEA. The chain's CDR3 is CASSLGGLAGTYNEQFF. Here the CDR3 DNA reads TGTGCCAGCAGCTTAGGGGGACTAGCGGGAACCTACAATGAGCAGTTCTTC.

The CDR3 bases are TGTGCCAGCAGGGGGACAGCGCAAGAGACCCAGTACTTC. This translates into CASRGTAQETQYF. The gene calls are TRBV28 and TRBJ2-5; 7 positions agree with TRBD1. The germline V gene has CDR1 MDHEN and CDR2 SYDVKM. The CDR3 has 13 amino acids. The V gene end was trimmed by 6 bases and the J gene end by 2 bases; junction bases not matched to a gene: 3.

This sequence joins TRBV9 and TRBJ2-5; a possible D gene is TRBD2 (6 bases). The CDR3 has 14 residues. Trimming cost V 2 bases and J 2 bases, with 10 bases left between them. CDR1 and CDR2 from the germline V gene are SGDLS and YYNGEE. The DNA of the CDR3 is TGTGCCAGCAGCGTTACTAGCTTACAAGAGACCCAGTACTTC. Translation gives CASSVTSLQETQYF.

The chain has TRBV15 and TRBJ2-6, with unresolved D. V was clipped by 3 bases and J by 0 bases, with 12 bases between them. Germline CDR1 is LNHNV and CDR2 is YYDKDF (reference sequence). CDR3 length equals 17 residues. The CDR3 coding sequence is TGTGCCACCAGCAGGCATAGTCAGGCCTCTGGGGCCAACGTCCTGACTTTC. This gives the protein CATSRHSQASGANVLTF.

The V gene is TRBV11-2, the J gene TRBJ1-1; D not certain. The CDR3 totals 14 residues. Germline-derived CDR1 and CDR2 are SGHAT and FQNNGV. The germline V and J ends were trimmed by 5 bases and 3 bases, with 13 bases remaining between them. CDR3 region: CASSPRGRDTEAFF. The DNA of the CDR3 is TGTGCCAGCAGCCCCCGAGGGAGGGACACTGAAGCTTTCTTT. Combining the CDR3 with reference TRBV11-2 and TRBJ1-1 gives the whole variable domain EAGVAQSPRYKIIEKRQSVAFWCNPISGHATLYWYQQILGQGPKLLIQFQNNGVVDDSQLPKDRFSAERLKGVDSTLKIQPAKLEDSAVYLCASSPRGRDTEAFFGQGTRLTVV.

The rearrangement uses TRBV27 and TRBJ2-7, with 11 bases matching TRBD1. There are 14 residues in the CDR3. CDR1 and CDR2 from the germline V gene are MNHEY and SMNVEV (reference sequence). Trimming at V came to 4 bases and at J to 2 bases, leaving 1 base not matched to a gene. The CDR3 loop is CASSSGQGAYEQYF. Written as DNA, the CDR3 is TGTGCCAGCAGTTCGGGACAGGGGGCCTACGAGCAGTACTTC.